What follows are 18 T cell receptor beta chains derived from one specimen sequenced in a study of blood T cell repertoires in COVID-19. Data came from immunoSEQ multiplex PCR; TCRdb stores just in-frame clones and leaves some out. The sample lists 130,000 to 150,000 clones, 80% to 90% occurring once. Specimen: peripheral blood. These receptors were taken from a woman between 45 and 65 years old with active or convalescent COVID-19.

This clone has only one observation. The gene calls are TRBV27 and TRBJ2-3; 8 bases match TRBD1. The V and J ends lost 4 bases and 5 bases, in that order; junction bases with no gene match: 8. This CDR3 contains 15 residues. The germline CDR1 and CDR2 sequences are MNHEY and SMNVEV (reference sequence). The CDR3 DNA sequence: TGTGCCAGCAGTTATCAGGGGGCTTCCTTAGATACGCAGTATTTT. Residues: CASSYQGASLDTQYF.

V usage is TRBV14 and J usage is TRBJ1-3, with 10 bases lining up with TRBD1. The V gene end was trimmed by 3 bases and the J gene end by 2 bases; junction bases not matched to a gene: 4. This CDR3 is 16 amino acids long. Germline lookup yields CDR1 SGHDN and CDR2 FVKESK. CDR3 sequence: CASSHPGTGAGNTIYF. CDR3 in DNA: TGTGCCAGCAGCCACCCCGGGACAGGGGCTGGAAACACCATATATTTT.

DNA of the CDR3: TGTGCCAGCAGTTTATCGATTTCCGTTACGGGAGGCTATGGCTACACCTTC. Translating gives CASSLSISVTGGYGYTF. The rearrangement links TRBV27 to TRBJ1-2; D not resolved. V was cut by 0 bases and J by 4 bases, with 18 bases left in between. CDR1 and CDR2 from the germline V gene are MNHEY and SMNVEV (reference sequence). The CDR3 runs to 17 residues.

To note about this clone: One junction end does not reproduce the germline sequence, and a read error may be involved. The CDR3 DNA is TGTGCTAGCAGCTTAGGAGTAGGGGAAGGTGATGAGCAGTTCTTC. It specifies CASSLGVGEGDEQFF. The chain links TRBV7-7 to TRBJ2-1; possibly TRBD1 for D (5 bases). The CDR3 runs to 15 residues. Germline V CDR1 and CDR2: SSHAT, FNYEAQ (reference sequence).

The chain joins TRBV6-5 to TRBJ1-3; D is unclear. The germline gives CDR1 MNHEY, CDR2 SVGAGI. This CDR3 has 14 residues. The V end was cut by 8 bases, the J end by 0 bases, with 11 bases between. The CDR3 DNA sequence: TGTGCCAGCTTTAGACAAAGCTCTGGAAACACCATATATTTT. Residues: CASFRQSSGNTIYF.

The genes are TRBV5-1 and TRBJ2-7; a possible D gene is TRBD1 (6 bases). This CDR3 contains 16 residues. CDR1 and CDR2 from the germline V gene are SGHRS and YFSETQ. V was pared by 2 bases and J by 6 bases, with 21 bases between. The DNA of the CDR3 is TGCGCCAGCAGCTTATCGCAGGGGTTCGTAGGCCGCGAGCAGTACTTC. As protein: CASSLSQGFVGREQYF. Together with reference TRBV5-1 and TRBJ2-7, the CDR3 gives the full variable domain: KAGVTQTPRYLIKTRGQQVTLSCSPISGHRSVSWYQQTPGQGLQFLFEYFSETQRNKGNFPGRFSGRQFSNSRSEMNVSTLELGDSALYLCASSLSQGFVGREQYFGPGTRLTVT.

CDR3 coding DNA: TGTGCCAGCAGCCAAGATGAGAGGAAGATCCTGGACGAGCAGTACTTC. Translation: CASSQDERKILDEQYF. The rearrangement uses TRBV3-1 (or the pseudogene TRBV3-2) and TRBJ2-7; no clear D gene. Per the germline V gene, CDR1 is LGHDT and CDR2 is YNNKEL (reference sequence). V was clipped by 0 bases and J by 5 bases, with 17 bases between them. This CDR3 region has 16 residues.

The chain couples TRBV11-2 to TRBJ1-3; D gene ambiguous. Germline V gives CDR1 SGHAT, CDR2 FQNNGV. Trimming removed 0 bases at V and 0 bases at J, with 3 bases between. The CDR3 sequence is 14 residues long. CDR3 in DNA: TGTGCCAGCAGCTTAGATCTCTCTGGAAACACCATATATTTT. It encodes CASSLDLSGNTIYF. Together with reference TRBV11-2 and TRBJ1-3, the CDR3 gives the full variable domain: EAGVAQSPRYKIIEKRQSVAFWCNPISGHATLYWYQQILGQGPKLLIQFQNNGVVDDSQLPKDRFSAERLKGVDSTLKIQPAKLEDSAVYLCASSLDLSGNTIYFGEGSWLTVV.

The CDR3 region has the DNA TGTGCCAGTAGTACCGCCGGGAAGTCGGTTGGCTACACCTTC. Amino acids: CASSTAGKSVGYTF. The chain carries TRBV19 and TRBJ1-2; D uncertain. CDR1 and CDR2 from the germline V gene are LNHDA and SQIVND (reference sequence). The CDR3 has 14 amino acids. Trimming pared 4 bases from V and 7 bases from J, leaving 16 bases between.

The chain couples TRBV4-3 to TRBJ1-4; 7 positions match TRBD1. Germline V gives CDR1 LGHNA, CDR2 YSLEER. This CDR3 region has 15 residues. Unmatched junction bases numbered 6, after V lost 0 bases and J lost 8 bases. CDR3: CASSQDRQGFEKLFF. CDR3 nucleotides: TGCGCCAGCAGCCAAGACCGACAGGGTTTCGAAAAACTGTTTTTT.

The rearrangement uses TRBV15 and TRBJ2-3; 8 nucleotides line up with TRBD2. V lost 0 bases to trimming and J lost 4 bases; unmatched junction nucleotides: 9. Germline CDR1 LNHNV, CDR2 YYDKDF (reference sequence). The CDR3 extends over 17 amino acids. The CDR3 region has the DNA TGTGCCACCAGCAGAGATCAGCGGGGGCTCGGGGCAGATACGCAGTATTTT. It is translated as CATSRDQRGLGADTQYF.

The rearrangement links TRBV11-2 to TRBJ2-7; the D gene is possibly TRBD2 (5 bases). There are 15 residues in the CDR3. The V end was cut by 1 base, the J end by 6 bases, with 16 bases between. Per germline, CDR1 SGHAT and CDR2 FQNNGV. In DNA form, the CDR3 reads TGTGCCAGCAGCTTAGGTCGGGAAGGAAACCTCGAGCAGTACTTC. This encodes CASSLGREGNLEQYF. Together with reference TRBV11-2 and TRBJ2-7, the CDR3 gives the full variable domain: EAGVAQSPRYKIIEKRQSVAFWCNPISGHATLYWYQQILGQGPKLLIQFQNNGVVDDSQLPKDRFSAERLKGVDSTLKIQPAKLEDSAVYLCASSLGREGNLEQYFGPGTRLTVT.

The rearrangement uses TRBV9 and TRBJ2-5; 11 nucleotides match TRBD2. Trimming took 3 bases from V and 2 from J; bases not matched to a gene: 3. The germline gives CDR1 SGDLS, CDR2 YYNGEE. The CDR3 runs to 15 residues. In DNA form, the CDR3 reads TGTGCCAGCAGCGCCGGGACTAGCGGACAAGAGACCCAGTACTTC. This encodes CASSAGTSGQETQYF.

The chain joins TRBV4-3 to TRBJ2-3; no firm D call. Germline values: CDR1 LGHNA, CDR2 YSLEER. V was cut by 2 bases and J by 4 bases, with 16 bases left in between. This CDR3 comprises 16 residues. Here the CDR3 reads CASSQNPFRSPDTQYF. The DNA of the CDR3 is TGCGCCAGCAGCCAAAATCCGTTTAGGAGCCCAGATACGCAGTATTTT.

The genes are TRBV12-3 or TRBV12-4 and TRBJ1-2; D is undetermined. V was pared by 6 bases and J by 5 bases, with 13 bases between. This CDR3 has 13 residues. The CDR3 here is CASSTGVYYGYTF. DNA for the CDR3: TGTGCCAGCAGCACCGGGGTCTATTATGGCTACACCTTC.

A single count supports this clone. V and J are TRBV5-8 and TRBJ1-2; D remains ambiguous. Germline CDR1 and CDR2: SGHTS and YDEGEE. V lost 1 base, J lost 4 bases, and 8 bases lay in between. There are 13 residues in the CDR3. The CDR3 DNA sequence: TGTGCCAGCAGCTTGTCCGCGTTCTATGGCTACACCTTC. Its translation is CASSLSAFYGYTF.

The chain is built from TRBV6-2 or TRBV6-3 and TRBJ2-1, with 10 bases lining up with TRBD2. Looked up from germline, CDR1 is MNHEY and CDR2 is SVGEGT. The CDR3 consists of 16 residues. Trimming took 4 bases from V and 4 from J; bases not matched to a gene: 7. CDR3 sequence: CASSLIRTSGYNEQFF. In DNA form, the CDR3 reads TGTGCCAGCAGTTTGATCCGGACTAGCGGATACAATGAGCAGTTCTTC.

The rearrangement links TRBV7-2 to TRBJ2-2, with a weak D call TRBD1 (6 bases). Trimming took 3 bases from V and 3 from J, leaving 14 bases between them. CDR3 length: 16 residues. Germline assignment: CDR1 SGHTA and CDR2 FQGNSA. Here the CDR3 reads CASSFKQGPDTGELFF. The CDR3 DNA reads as TGTGCCAGCAGCTTCAAACAGGGTCCGGACACCGGGGAGCTGTTTTTT.